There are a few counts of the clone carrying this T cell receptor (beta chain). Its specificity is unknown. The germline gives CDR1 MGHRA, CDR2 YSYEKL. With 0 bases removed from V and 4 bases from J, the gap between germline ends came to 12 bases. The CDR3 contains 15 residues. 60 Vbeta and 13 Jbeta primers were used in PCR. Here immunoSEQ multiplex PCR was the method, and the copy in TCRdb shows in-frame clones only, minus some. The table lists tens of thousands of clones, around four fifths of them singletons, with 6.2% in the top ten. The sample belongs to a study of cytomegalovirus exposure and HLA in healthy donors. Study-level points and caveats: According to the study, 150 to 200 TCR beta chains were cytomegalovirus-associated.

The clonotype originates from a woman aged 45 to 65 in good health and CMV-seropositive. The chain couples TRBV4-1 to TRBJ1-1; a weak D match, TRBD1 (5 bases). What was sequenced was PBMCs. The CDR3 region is CASSQDGFGGTEAFF. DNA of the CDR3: TGCGCCAGCAGCCAAGATGGTTTCGGGGGCACTGAAGCTTTCTTT.